Listed below are T cell receptor beta chains from one sample, sequenced in a study of T cell responses to AZD1222 COVID-19 vaccine. Measured with immunoSEQ multiplex PCR; TCRdb has only the in-frame clones, and not every one. Among about 170,000 clones listed, roughly 92% were seen once. The specimen comprised peripheral blood, sampled on day 0 of AZD1222 vaccination. These receptors were collected from an adult in good health. Both conserved end residues are part of each CDR3. The D gene is left open where the match is weak. Only some rows state a clone size, as once, few, many or a class for expanded clones.

j_call	v_call	d_call	clone_size	cdr3_nt	cdr3_aa
TRBJ1-2	TRBV29-1	TRBD1	NA	TGCAGCGTTGAAGGGACAGGGGGCTGGAGTGGCTACACCTTC	CSVEGTGGWSGYTF
TRBJ1-1	TRBV4-1	TRBD1	NA	TGCGCCAGCAGCCAAGATGGGACAGGGGGCGAAGCTTTCTTT	CASSQDGTGGEAFF
TRBJ2-7	TRBV18	TRBD2	NA	TGTGCCAGCTCTCCGACTAGCGGGAAGCACTACGAGCAGTACTTC	CASSPTSGKHYEQYF
TRBJ2-7	TRBV18	NA	NA	TGTGCCAGCTCACAAATACAGGACGGCGAGCAGTACTTC	CASSQIQDGEQYF
TRBJ2-2	TRBV6-5	NA	once	TGTGCCAGCATTAGAAAGAACACCGGGGAGCTGTTTTTT	CASIRKNTGELFF
TRBJ1-6	TRBV7-8	NA	NA	TGTGCCAGCAGCACCCGACAGACGAGAAATTCACCCCTCCACTTT	CASSTRQTRNSPLHF
TRBJ1-1	TRBV30	NA	NA	TGTGCCTGGAGTCGTCAGCCGGGGACTGAAGCTTTCTTT	CAWSRQPGTEAFF
TRBJ2-7	TRBV27	NA	NA	TGTGCCAGCAGTTTAGGGCAGAACTACGAGCAGTACTTC	CASSLGQNYEQYF
TRBJ2-3	TRBV15	NA	NA	TGTGCCACCAGCAGGGACCAGGGGGGACTAGTGAATGTCAGCACAGATACGCAGTATTTT	CATSRDQGGLVNVSTDTQYF
TRBJ1-1	TRBV19	NA	NA	TGTGCCAGTAGTATCGGGGGGGGCGCGGTTGGAACTGAAGCTTTCTTT	CASSIGGGAVGTEAFF
TRBJ1-1	TRBV6-5	NA	NA	TGTGCCAGCAGTTACTCGGCCCAGGGTAACCCTGAAGCTTTCTTT	CASSYSAQGNPEAFF
TRBJ2-7	TRBV5-1	NA	NA	TGCGCCAGCAGTTTTGACTGGAGTTACGAGCAGTACTTC	CASSFDWSYEQYF
TRBJ1-2	TRBV13	NA	NA	TGTGCCAGCAGCTTGTGGGAGTCAAGCTACACCTTC	CASSLWESSYTF
TRBJ2-3	TRBV10-3	NA	once	TGTGCCATCAGTCTGCCTACTAGCACAGATACGCAGTATTTT	CAISLPTSTDTQYF
TRBJ1-4	TRBV3-1/TRBV3-2	NA	NA	TGTGCCAGCAGCAGATACAGGAGCAGCTCTAATGAAAAACTGTTTTTT	CASSRYRSSSNEKLFF
TRBJ2-2	TRBV3-1/TRBV3-2	NA	few	TGTGCCAGCAGCCAAGAATGGTCTAGCGCGAACACCGGGGAGCTGTTTTTT	CASSQEWSSANTGELFF
TRBJ1-2	TRBV15	NA	NA	TGTGCCACCACGAGGGGCTCCAACTATGGCTACACCTTC	CATTRGSNYGYTF
TRBJ1-2	TRBV18	TRBD1	NA	TGTGCCAGCTCAGGGACAGTGGACTATGGCTACACCTTC	CASSGTVDYGYTF
TRBJ1-1	TRBV5-6	TRBD1	NA	TGTGCCAGCAGCTTGGTTGGGACAGGGAACACTGAAGCTTTCTTT	CASSLVGTGNTEAFF
TRBJ1-2	TRBV7-2	NA	NA	TGTGCCAGCAGCCAGGACAGTTCTAAATCCTATGGCTACACCTTC	CASSQDSSKSYGYTF
TRBJ2-3	TRBV7-9	TRBD1	NA	TGTGCCAGCGCGGACAGGGGGCGCGGCACAGATACGCAGTATTTT	CASADRGRGTDTQYF
TRBJ1-2	TRBV5-5	NA	NA	TGTGCCAGCAGTAAAGAGATGTATAGCTATGGCTACACCTTC	CASSKEMYSYGYTF
TRBJ1-4	TRBV25-1	NA	NA	TGTGCCAGCAGTGATTATAATGAAAAACTGTTTTTT	CASSDYNEKLFF
TRBJ2-7	TRBV4-2	NA	NA	TGTGCCAGCAGCCAAGATCCCCGTAATTACGAGCAGTACTTC	CASSQDPRNYEQYF
TRBJ2-1	TRBV24-1	NA	NA	TGTGCCACCTCGGTGGGGGGTAATGAGCAGTTCTTC	CATSVGGNEQFF
TRBJ1-1	TRBV7-9	NA	NA	TGTGCCAGCAGCTCGGGACCCCTGAACACTGAAGCTTTCTTT	CASSSGPLNTEAFF
TRBJ1-2	TRBV12-3/TRBV12-4	NA	NA	TGTGCCAGCAGACCCGACAGTAACTATGGCTACACCTTC	CASRPDSNYGYTF
TRBJ1-5	TRBV6-5	NA	NA	TGTGCCAGCAGCCCCGGGACGGTTAGCAATCAGCCCCAGCATTTT	CASSPGTVSNQPQHF